This entry concerns a single TCR beta chain. Its cognate antigen is unknown. Study results and caveats: In terms of TCR gene usage, tumor memory CD4+ T cells clustered together with blood and lymph node memory CD4+ cells, as well as with lymph node naive CD4+ cells. Greatest tumor Treg TCR overlap was with tumor naive CD4+ cells.

TCRdb passed the 5' RACE reads through MiXCR, listing each CDR3 protein once. The data contain more than 45,000 distinct CDR3 sequences, around a quarter of them singletons. There are 13 residues in the CDR3. V was cut by 1 base and J by 3 bases, with 7 bases left in between. CDR1 SGHRS and CDR2 YFSETQ come from the germline V gene. The memory fraction was CD4+CD45RO+CD25- cells. Specimen: tumor-infiltrating memory CD4+ T cells sorted from the breast tumor. The subset: memory CD4+ T cells, CD4+CD45RO+CD25-. This TCR was sampled from a female donor with breast cancer. This chain connects TRBV5-1 to TRBJ1-2, with a weak D call TRBD1 (6 bases). CDR3 residues: CASSLSGDYGYTF. CDR3 nucleotides: TGCGCCAGCAGCTTGTCAGGGGACTATGGCTACACCTTC. The full variable domain, in which reference TRBV5-1 and TRBJ1-2 provide the parts outside the CDR3, is KAGVTQTPRYLIKTRGQQVTLSCSPISGHRSVSWYQQTPGQGLQFLFEYFSETQRNKGNFPGRFSGRQFSNSRSEMNVSTLELGDSALYLCASSLSGDYGYTFGSGTRLTVV.